A selection of T cell receptor beta chains follows, all from one sample in a study of cytomegalovirus exposure and HLA in healthy donors. Here immunoSEQ multiplex PCR was the method, and the copy in TCRdb shows in-frame clones only, minus some. The table shows more than 200,000 clones, with approximately 79% occurring only once. Sample: PBMCs. These receptors were obtained from a girl aged 2-10 years in good health and CMV-seronegative. CDR3s include the opening cysteine and the closing phenylalanine or tryptophan. The D gene is left open where the match is weak. A row's size may be missing; if present it is once, few, many or a size class.

CDR3aa: CASSPPGGEQYF; CDR3nt: TGCGCCAGCAGCCCCCCAGGGGGAGAGCAGTACTTC; abundance: -; v_gene: TRBV4-1; len: 12; j_gene: TRBJ2-7; d_gene: TRBD1
CDR3aa: CASGPAGVGYNEQFF; CDR3nt: TGTGCTAGTGGTCCCGCGGGAGTAGGCTACAATGAGCAGTTCTTC; abundance: -; v_gene: TRBV12-5; len: 15; j_gene: TRBJ2-1; d_gene: TRBD2
CDR3aa: CASSVAGTGGTDTQYF; CDR3nt: TGCGCCAGCAGCGTGGCCGGGACAGGGGGCACAGATACGCAGTATTTT; abundance: -; v_gene: TRBV5-1; len: 16; j_gene: TRBJ2-3; d_gene: TRBD1
CDR3aa: CASSHPPGTGFAEAFF; CDR3nt: TGTGCCAGCAGCCACCCCCCCGGGACAGGGTTCGCTGAAGCTTTCTTT; abundance: few; v_gene: TRBV27; len: 16; j_gene: TRBJ1-1; d_gene: TRBD1
CDR3aa: CASSPPGALYNEQFF; CDR3nt: TGTGCCAGCAGCCCGCCAGGGGCGTTATACAATGAGCAGTTCTTC; abundance: few; v_gene: TRBV4-2; len: 15; j_gene: TRBJ2-1; d_gene: -
CDR3aa: CAWKSGSSGNTIYF; CDR3nt: TGTGCCTGGAAGTCTGGGAGCTCTGGAAACACCATATATTTT; abundance: -; v_gene: TRBV30; len: 14; j_gene: TRBJ1-3; d_gene: -
CDR3aa: CASSDFYEQFF; CDR3nt: TGCGCCAGCAGTGATTTCTATGAGCAGTTCTTC; abundance: -; v_gene: TRBV10-2; len: 11; j_gene: TRBJ2-1; d_gene: -
CDR3aa: CASSYPGQGASEQFF; CDR3nt: TGTGCCAGCAGTTACCCGGGACAGGGGGCGTCTGAGCAGTTCTTC; abundance: -; v_gene: TRBV6-5; len: 15; j_gene: TRBJ2-1; d_gene: TRBD1
CDR3aa: CASSSIGQGTGDEQFF; CDR3nt: TGTGCCAGCAGCTCTATCGGACAGGGCACAGGCGATGAGCAGTTCTTC; abundance: -; v_gene: TRBV14; len: 16; j_gene: TRBJ2-1; d_gene: TRBD1
CDR3aa: CASSAGNQPQHF; CDR3nt: TGTGCCAGCAGTGCAGGGAATCAGCCCCAGCATTTT; abundance: once; v_gene: TRBV6-1; len: 12; j_gene: TRBJ1-5; d_gene: -
CDR3aa: CASRGGLAGGYEQYF; CDR3nt: TGTGCCAGCAGGGGAGGACTAGCGGGAGGTTACGAGCAGTACTTC; abundance: few; v_gene: TRBV7-2; len: 15; j_gene: TRBJ2-7; d_gene: TRBD2
CDR3aa: CASSEQGSYGYTF; CDR3nt: TGTGCCAGCAGTGAACAGGGGAGCTATGGCTACACCTTC; abundance: -; v_gene: TRBV6-1; len: 13; j_gene: TRBJ1-2; d_gene: -
CDR3aa: CASRVTGASYEQYF; CDR3nt: TGTGCCAGCAGGGTGACAGGGGCCTCCTACGAGCAGTACTTC; abundance: -; v_gene: TRBV6-5; len: 14; j_gene: TRBJ2-7; d_gene: TRBD1
CDR3aa: CASSLYRENTGELFF; CDR3nt: TGTGCCAGCAGCTTATACCGGGAGAACACCGGGGAGCTGTTTTTT; abundance: few; v_gene: TRBV7-3; len: 15; j_gene: TRBJ2-2; d_gene: -
CDR3aa: CASSLTAGTSPGYTF; CDR3nt: TGTGCCAGCAGTTTAACCGCCGGGACATCCCCTGGCTACACCTTC; abundance: -; v_gene: TRBV6-5; len: 15; j_gene: TRBJ1-2; d_gene: -
CDR3aa: CASSHRVGNTIYF; CDR3nt: TGTGCCAGCAGTCACAGGGTTGGAAACACCATATATTTT; abundance: -; v_gene: TRBV6-6; len: 13; j_gene: TRBJ1-3; d_gene: -
CDR3aa: CASSLRGLHEQYF; CDR3nt: TGTGCCAGCAGCTTAAGGGGTCTCCACGAGCAGTACTTC; abundance: -; v_gene: TRBV7-9; len: 13; j_gene: TRBJ2-7; d_gene: -
CDR3aa: CASRSVSYNEQFF; CDR3nt: TGTGCCAGCAGGTCGGTCTCGTACAATGAGCAGTTCTTC; abundance: few; v_gene: TRBV5-4; len: 13; j_gene: TRBJ2-1; d_gene: -
CDR3aa: CASSISGDEQYF; CDR3nt: TGTGCCAGCAGCATCAGCGGAGACGAGCAGTACTTC; abundance: -; v_gene: TRBV7-9; len: 12; j_gene: TRBJ2-7; d_gene: -
CDR3aa: CASRLPGTSFYNEQFF; CDR3nt: TGTGCCAGCCGCCTTCCGGGGACTAGTTTTTACAATGAGCAGTTCTTC; abundance: -; v_gene: TRBV5-8; len: 16; j_gene: TRBJ2-1; d_gene: TRBD2
CDR3aa: CASSNVSGGNYNEQFF; CDR3nt: TGTGCCAGCAGCAATGTTTCAGGGGGAAACTACAATGAGCAGTTCTTC; abundance: -; v_gene: TRBV21-1; len: 16; j_gene: TRBJ2-1; d_gene: -
CDR3aa: CASSPGTTTDTQYF; CDR3nt: TGTGCCAGCAGCCCAGGGACTACCACAGATACGCAGTATTTT; abundance: -; v_gene: TRBV11-2; len: 14; j_gene: TRBJ2-3; d_gene: TRBD2
CDR3aa: CASERNTIYF; CDR3nt: TGTGCCAGCGAGAGAAACACCATATATTTT; abundance: few; v_gene: TRBV6-5; len: 10; j_gene: TRBJ1-3; d_gene: -
CDR3aa: CASSFRLAPYEQYF; CDR3nt: TGTGCCAGCAGCTTCAGACTAGCGCCCTACGAGCAGTACTTC; abundance: -; v_gene: TRBV5-4; len: 14; j_gene: TRBJ2-7; d_gene: TRBD2
CDR3aa: CASSLPGQGPKNIQYF; CDR3nt: TGTGCCAGCAGCTTACCGGGACAGGGACCAAAAAACATTCAGTACTTC; abundance: -; v_gene: TRBV5-6; len: 16; j_gene: TRBJ2-4; d_gene: TRBD1
CDR3aa: CAIQGRDTEAFF; CDR3nt: TGTGCCATTCAGGGTAGGGACACTGAAGCTTTCTTT; abundance: once; v_gene: TRBV6-4; len: 12; j_gene: TRBJ1-1; d_gene: -
CDR3aa: CSVLGGAGGNTEAFF; CDR3nt: TGCAGCGTTCTCGGAGGGGCAGGGGGGAACACTGAAGCTTTCTTT; abundance: -; v_gene: TRBV29-1; len: 15; j_gene: TRBJ1-1; d_gene: TRBD1
CDR3aa: CASSPRGETYEQYF; CDR3nt: TGTGCCAGCAGCCCCCGCGGGGAAACCTACGAGCAGTACTTC; abundance: -; v_gene: TRBV5-6; len: 14; j_gene: TRBJ2-7; d_gene: -
CDR3aa: CASRTGLAEDNEQFF; CDR3nt: TGCGCCAGCAGAACGGGACTAGCGGAAGACAATGAGCAGTTCTTC; abundance: -; v_gene: TRBV5-1; len: 15; j_gene: TRBJ2-1; d_gene: TRBD2
CDR3aa: CASSTGTNYGYTF; CDR3nt: TGTGCCAGCAGTACAGGGACGAACTATGGCTACACCTTC; abundance: -; v_gene: TRBV6-6; len: 13; j_gene: TRBJ1-2; d_gene: -
CDR3aa: CASSLALVGGTSYEQYF; CDR3nt: TGTGCCAGCAGCTTAGCTTTGGTGGGGGGGACAAGCTACGAGCAGTACTTC; abundance: -; v_gene: TRBV11-2; len: 17; j_gene: TRBJ2-7; d_gene: -
CDR3aa: CASSQDGGNPTEAFF; CDR3nt: TGCGCCAGCAGCCAAGATGGAGGAAACCCCACTGAAGCTTTCTTT; abundance: few; v_gene: TRBV4-1; len: 15; j_gene: TRBJ1-1; d_gene: -
CDR3aa: CASSLYGSGYTF; CDR3nt: TGTGCCAGCAGCTTATACGGGTCTGGCTACACCTTC; abundance: -; v_gene: TRBV7-9; len: 12; j_gene: TRBJ1-2; d_gene: -
CDR3aa: CASSLALKGQGDYGYTF; CDR3nt: TGTGCCAGCAGCTTAGCGCTAAAAGGGCAGGGGGACTATGGCTACACCTTC; abundance: -; v_gene: TRBV7-6; len: 17; j_gene: TRBJ1-2; d_gene: TRBD1
CDR3aa: CASSELGPSSYGYTF; CDR3nt: TGTGCCAGCAGTGAATTGGGGCCCTCCTCCTATGGCTACACCTTC; abundance: -; v_gene: TRBV2; len: 15; j_gene: TRBJ1-2; d_gene: -
CDR3aa: CASSPGATPISGYTF; CDR3nt: TGTGCCAGCAGCCCAGGGGCGACCCCTATCTCTGGCTACACCTTC; abundance: -; v_gene: TRBV7-8; len: 15; j_gene: TRBJ1-2; d_gene: -
CDR3aa: CASSEIVARGFNTGELFF; CDR3nt: TGTGCCAGCAGTGAAATCGTGGCCAGGGGATTTAACACCGGGGAGCTGTTTTTT; abundance: -; v_gene: TRBV6-1; len: 18; j_gene: TRBJ2-2; d_gene: -
CDR3aa: CASSLTSPGNEAFF; CDR3nt: TGTGCCAGTAGCCTCACCTCACCGGGGAATGAAGCTTTCTTT; abundance: -; v_gene: TRBV19; len: 14; j_gene: TRBJ1-1; d_gene: -
CDR3aa: CSVKKRSGKLFF; CDR3nt: TGCAGCGTTAAGAAGAGGAGTGGAAAACTGTTTTTT; abundance: -; v_gene: TRBV29-1; len: 12; j_gene: TRBJ1-4; d_gene: -
CDR3aa: CASSQKPVKGSSTNEKLFF; CDR3nt: TGCGCCAGCAGCCAAAAACCCGTAAAGGGGTCCTCAACTAATGAAAAACTGTTTTTT; abundance: -; v_gene: TRBV4-1; len: 19; j_gene: TRBJ1-4; d_gene: -
CDR3aa: CASSVGQGGEQYF; CDR3nt: TGTGCCAGCAGCGTAGGACAGGGGGGCGAGCAGTACTTC; abundance: -; v_gene: TRBV9; len: 13; j_gene: TRBJ2-7; d_gene: TRBD1
CDR3aa: CASSDAENEQFF; CDR3nt: TGTGCCAGCAGCGACGCGGAGAATGAGCAGTTCTTC; abundance: -; v_gene: TRBV7-6; len: 12; j_gene: TRBJ2-1; d_gene: -
CDR3aa: CAISDRYNEKLFF; CDR3nt: TGTGCCATCAGTGACAGATATAATGAAAAACTGTTTTTT; abundance: -; v_gene: TRBV10-3; len: 13; j_gene: TRBJ1-4; d_gene: -
CDR3aa: CASSLRRGREQFF; CDR3nt: TGTGCCAGCAGCTTAAGGCGAGGGAGGGAGCAGTTCTTC; abundance: -; v_gene: TRBV13; len: 13; j_gene: TRBJ2-1; d_gene: -
CDR3aa: CASSFSLANEKLFF; CDR3nt: TGTGCCAGCAGTTTTTCCCTAGCGAATGAAAAACTGTTTTTT; abundance: -; v_gene: TRBV28; len: 14; j_gene: TRBJ1-4; d_gene: -
CDR3aa: CASSQVVAGGPSTGELFF; CDR3nt: TGCGCCAGCAGCCAAGTGGTAGCGGGAGGGCCGAGCACCGGGGAGCTGTTTTTT; abundance: -; v_gene: TRBV4-1; len: 18; j_gene: TRBJ2-2; d_gene: TRBD2
CDR3aa: CASRIFLNTEAFF; CDR3nt: TGTGCCAGCAGGATCTTCCTAAACACTGAAGCTTTCTTT; abundance: -; v_gene: TRBV6-6; len: 13; j_gene: TRBJ1-1; d_gene: -
CDR3aa: CASSYRQGNTEAFF; CDR3nt: TGTGCCAGTAGTTATAGACAGGGGAACACTGAAGCTTTCTTT; abundance: -; v_gene: TRBV19; len: 14; j_gene: TRBJ1-1; d_gene: TRBD1